This TCR beta chain is from a study of cytomegalovirus exposure and HLA in healthy donors. The study's findings and limits: It is likely that the observed cluster of highly shared sequence variants was a sequencing artifact.

As concerns this clone: As yet, its antigen is unknown.

The V end was cut by 2 bases, the J end by 7 bases, with 16 bases between. Looked up from germline, CDR1 is SGHNT and CDR2 is YYREEE (reference sequence). The CDR3 consists of 15 residues. The PCR made use of 60 Vbeta and 13 Jbeta primers. The repertoire was sequenced with immunoSEQ multiplex PCR; TCRdb's copy has only in-frame clones and lacks some. The sample lists roughly 120,000 clones, approximately 77% occurring once. This clonotype was sampled from a man aged 45-65 years in good health and CMV-seropositive. This sequence joins TRBV5-4 and TRBJ2-1; possible D gene TRBD1, 7 bases. Sequencing was done on a sample of PBMCs. CDR3 nucleotide sequence: TGTGCCAGCAGCTTACCCCTGACAGGGACTAATGAGCAGTTCTTC. Amino acid sequence: CASSLPLTGTNEQFF.